This entry is about one T cell receptor beta chain. This clonotype was observed at least ten times. Its recognized antigen is unknown. No base-level quality is on record; no much larger clone is a single base apart. Graves' hyperthyroidism was defined as stable when no progression to ophthalmopathy occurred over 18 months of follow-up. Hyperthyroidism patients were newly diagnosed, with disease duration under 2 months, and aged 18 to 65 years. Exclusion was applied to patients with uncontrolled infections, other autoimmune diseases, pregnancy or lactation. Diagnoses were based on clinical symptoms, serum thyroxine and TRAb, thyroid ultrasound and orbital computed tomography. PBMCs were isolated from approximately 10 ml of fresh peripheral blood by Ficoll-Paque density gradient centrifugation. Total RNA was extracted with Trizol reagent, and quality was checked on an Agilent 2100 Bioanalyzer. The TCR beta CDR3 regions were amplified from the RNA transcripts. The TCR CDR3 was subjected to a first round of RT-PCR using the HTBI primer set and the Qiagen OneStep RT-PCR kit. Libraries were constructed in a second round of multiplex PCR, after which size selection and purification were performed. The libraries were sequenced on an Illumina HiSeq2000 using paired-end 100 bp reads. The original pipeline was this. SOAPnuke was used to process the raw data, removing reads that contained adapters or uncalled bases, had a mean Phred below 15, or lacked an exact match to the constant primer or identifier. High-quality paired reads were merged using COPE v1.2.5, and each unique nucleotide sequence was defined as a clonotype. MiTCR v1.1 was used to align clonotypes to the IMGT TRBV, TRBD and TRBJ reference segments. The analysis was restricted to V-J combinations with a frequency above 0.0001, which together covered just over 98% of the repertoires. The TCS score was defined as F50 (clonal expansion) divided by E x V (chaos), with BLOSUM62-based TCRdist calculated between CDR3 peptides within each V-J. Welch's t-statistics and random forest reduced 500 to 550 V-J features to 13, which were used in a naive Bayes classifier (R e1071). TCRdb's own reprocessing of the public reads used fastp at Q25 and MiXCR and kept productive beta chains. Records with the same CDR3 protein are collapsed into one entry carrying the most frequent genes and DNA. The V and J calls were determined by TCRdb, not by the authors. This sample lists more than 650,000 distinct CDR3 sequences; approximately 15% were detected once. Clones ranked in the top ten supply roughly 10% of the sample.

This sample stems from a study of T cells in Graves' hyperthyroidism and ophthalmopathy (dated by TCRdb to about 2019). Describing the broader study: Peripheral blood was collected at initial diagnosis, before any treatment. To identify distinguishing TCR V-J signatures, a discovery cohort of 100 or so patients was used, comprising under 45 with Graves' ophthalmopathy and roughly 60 with stable Graves' hyperthyroidism. Prospective prediction of ophthalmopathy was tested in an independent validation cohort of about 19 hyperthyroidism patients and roughly 16 patients who later progressed to ophthalmopathy. For training and testing, the 100 or so patients in the discovery cohort were randomly divided in a 7:3 ratio. In over five Graves' hyperthyroidism patients, the study also compared T-cell repertoires from thyroid tissue with T-cell repertoires from blood. Once sampling was done, hyperthyroidism patients were given methimazole at a starting dose of 30 mg daily, whereas ophthalmopathy patients were given high-dose intravenous methylprednisolone. The paper reports TCR Vbeta CDR3 sequencing of more than 120 peripheral blood samples: some 41 ophthalmopathy, roughly 80 hyperthyroidism and around 17 progressor patients.

Per the germline V gene (reference sequence), GTSNPN is the CDR1 and SVGIG is the CDR2. Trimming accounts for 4 bases at V and 9 bases at J, while the number of junction bases matched to no gene is 13. Inclusive of the bounding cysteine and phenylalanine, the CDR3 is 15 residues long. Only the CDR3 DNA is retained, 45 bases long and in frame from the first base. On the study overall, not on this receptor specifically: Most expanded thyroid clonotypes (frequency above 0.001) were also detected in blood, a finding suggesting that blood repertoires may reflect thyroid immune responses. In validation, the model predicted progression to ophthalmopathy with just under 71% sensitivity and approximately 74% specificity, a median of around 6.6 months before onset. No statistical method was used to fix the sample size in advance, and group allocation was not hidden from the investigators. Ophthalmopathy was separated from stable hyperthyroidism by a 13 V-J signature model, with approximately 90% sensitivity and around 81% specificity obtained in cross-validation and 80%/75% obtained in testing.

The TCR sequence derives from a woman aged 18-29 years with Graves' hyperthyroidism. This sequence uses TRBV30 and TRBJ2-5; 11 bases in between match TRBD2. The sequenced sample was blood. CDR3 reads: CAWTQGWLAGGPQYF. The bases read TGTGCCTGGACCCAGGGATGGCTAGCGGGAGGTCCCCAGTACTTC.